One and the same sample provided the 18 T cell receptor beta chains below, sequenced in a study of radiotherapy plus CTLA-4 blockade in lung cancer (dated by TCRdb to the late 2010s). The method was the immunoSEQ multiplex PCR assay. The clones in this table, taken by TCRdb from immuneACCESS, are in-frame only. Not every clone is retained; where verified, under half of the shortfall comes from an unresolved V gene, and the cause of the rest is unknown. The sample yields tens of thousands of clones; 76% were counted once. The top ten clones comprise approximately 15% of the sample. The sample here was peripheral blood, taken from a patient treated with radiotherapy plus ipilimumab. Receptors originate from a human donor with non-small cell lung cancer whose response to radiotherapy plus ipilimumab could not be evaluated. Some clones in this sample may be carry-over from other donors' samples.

CDR3 DNA sequence: TGTGCCAGCAGTCTGGGCGGGGGGTGGAGAGAGACCCAGTACTTC. Protein: CASSLGGGWRETQYF. The rearrangement uses TRBV27 and TRBJ2-5; the match to TRBD2 covers 8 bases. This CDR3 comprises 15 residues. The V gene's germline CDR1 is MNHEY and CDR2 SMNVEV (reference sequence). V was clipped by 5 bases and J by 4 bases; unmatched bases: 9.

Here the CDR3 reads CASSQASGLAGGTDTQYF. In DNA, the CDR3 is TGCGCCAGCAGCCAAGCTTCCGGACTAGCGGGGGGCACAGATACGCAGTATTTT. The rearrangement joins TRBV4-1 to TRBJ2-3, with 13 bases aligning to TRBD2. Germline V CDR1 and CDR2: MGHRA, YSYEKL. CDR3 length equals 18 residues. Trimming cost V 1 base and J 1 base; bases outside gene matches: 5.

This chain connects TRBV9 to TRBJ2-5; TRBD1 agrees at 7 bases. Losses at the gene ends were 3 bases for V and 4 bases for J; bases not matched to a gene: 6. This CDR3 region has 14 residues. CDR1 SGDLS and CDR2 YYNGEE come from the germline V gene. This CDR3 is CASSGDSSRETQYF. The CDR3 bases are TGTGCCAGCAGCGGGGACAGTTCAAGAGAGACCCAGTACTTC.

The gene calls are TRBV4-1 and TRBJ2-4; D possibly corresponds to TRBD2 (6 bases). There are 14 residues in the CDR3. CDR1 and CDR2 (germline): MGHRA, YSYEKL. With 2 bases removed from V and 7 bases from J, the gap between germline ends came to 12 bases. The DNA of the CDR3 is TGCGCCAGCAGCCAATGGGACGGAGGGAACATTCAGTACTTC. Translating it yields CASSQWDGGNIQYF.

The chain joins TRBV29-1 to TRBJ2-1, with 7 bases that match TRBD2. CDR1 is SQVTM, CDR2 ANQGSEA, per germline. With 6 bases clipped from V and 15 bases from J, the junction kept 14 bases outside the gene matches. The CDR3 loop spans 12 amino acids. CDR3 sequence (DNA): TGCAGCGTCGCGGTGAGTGGACTAGATAGGTTCTTC. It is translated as CSVAVSGLDRFF.

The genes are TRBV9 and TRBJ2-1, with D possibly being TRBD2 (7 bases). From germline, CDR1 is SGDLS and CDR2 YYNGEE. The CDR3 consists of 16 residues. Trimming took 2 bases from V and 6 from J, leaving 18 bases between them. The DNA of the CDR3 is TGTGCCAGCAGCGTCCTAGCTTGGGGGGGCTCCAATGAGCAGTTCTTC. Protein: CASSVLAWGGSNEQFF.

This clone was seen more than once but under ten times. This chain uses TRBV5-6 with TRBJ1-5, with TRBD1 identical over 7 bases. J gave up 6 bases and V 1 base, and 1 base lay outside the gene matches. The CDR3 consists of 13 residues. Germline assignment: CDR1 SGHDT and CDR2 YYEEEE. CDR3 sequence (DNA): TGTGCCAGCAGCTTGACAGGGGCTCAGCCCCAGCATTTT. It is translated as CASSLTGAQPQHF.

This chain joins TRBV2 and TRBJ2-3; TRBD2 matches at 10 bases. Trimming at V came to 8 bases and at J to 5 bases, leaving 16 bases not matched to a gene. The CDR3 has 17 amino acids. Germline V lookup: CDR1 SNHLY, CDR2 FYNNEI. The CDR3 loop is CASGVLGSGGAKDTQYF. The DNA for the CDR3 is TGTGCCAGCGGGGTGCTTGGGAGCGGGGGGGCCAAAGATACGCAGTATTTT.

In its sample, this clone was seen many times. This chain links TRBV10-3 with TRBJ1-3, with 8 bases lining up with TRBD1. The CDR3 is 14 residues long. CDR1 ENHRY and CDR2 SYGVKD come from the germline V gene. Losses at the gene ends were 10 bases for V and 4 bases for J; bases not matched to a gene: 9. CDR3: CATDRTGNGNTIYF. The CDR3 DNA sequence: TGTGCCACCGATAGGACAGGGAACGGAAACACCATATATTTT.

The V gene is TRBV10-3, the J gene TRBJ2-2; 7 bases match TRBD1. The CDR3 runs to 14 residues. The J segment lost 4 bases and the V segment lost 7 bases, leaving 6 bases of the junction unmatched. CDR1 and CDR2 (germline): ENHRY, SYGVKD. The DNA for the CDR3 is TGTGCCATCAAAGCGACAGGGACCACCGGGGAGCTGTTTTTT. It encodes CAIKATGTTGELFF.

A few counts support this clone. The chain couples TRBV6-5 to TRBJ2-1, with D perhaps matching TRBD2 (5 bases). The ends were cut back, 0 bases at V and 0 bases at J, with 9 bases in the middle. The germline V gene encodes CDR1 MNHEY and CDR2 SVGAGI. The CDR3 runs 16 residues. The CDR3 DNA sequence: TGTGCCAGCAGTTACTCGCGGCTAGCCTCCTACAATGAGCAGTTCTTC. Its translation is CASSYSRLASYNEQFF.

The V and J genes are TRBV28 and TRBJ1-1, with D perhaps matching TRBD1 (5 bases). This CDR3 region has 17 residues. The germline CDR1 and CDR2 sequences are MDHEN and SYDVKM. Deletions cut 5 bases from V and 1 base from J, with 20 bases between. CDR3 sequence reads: CASSPPTLLGGNTEAFF. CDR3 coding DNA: TGTGCCAGCAGTCCCCCGACCCTCCTCGGGGGGAACACTGAAGCTTTCTTT.

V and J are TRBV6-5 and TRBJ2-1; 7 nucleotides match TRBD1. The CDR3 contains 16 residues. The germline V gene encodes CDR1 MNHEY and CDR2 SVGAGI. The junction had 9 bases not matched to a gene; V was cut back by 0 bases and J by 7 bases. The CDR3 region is CASSYSRGLKTNEQFF. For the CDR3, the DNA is TGTGCCAGCAGTTACTCGAGGGGGCTAAAGACAAATGAGCAGTTCTTC.

The CDR3 spells CASSFKRAFGTDTQYF. The CDR3 region has the DNA TGTGCCAGCAGTTTTAAGAGGGCGTTTGGCACAGATACGCAGTATTTT. V and J are TRBV28 and TRBJ2-3; D is perhaps TRBD2 (5 bases). Germline CDR1 reads MDHEN; CDR2 reads SYDVKM. Trimming pared 3 bases from V and 1 base from J, leaving 14 bases between. The CDR3 loop spans 16 amino acids.

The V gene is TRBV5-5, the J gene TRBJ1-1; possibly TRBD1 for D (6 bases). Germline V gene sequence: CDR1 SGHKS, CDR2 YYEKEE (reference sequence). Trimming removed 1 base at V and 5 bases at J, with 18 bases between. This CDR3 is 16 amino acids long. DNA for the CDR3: TGTGCCAGCAGCTTGTTAGGGCTCGGGGGGCAAACTGAAGCTTTCTTT. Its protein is CASSLLGLGGQTEAFF.

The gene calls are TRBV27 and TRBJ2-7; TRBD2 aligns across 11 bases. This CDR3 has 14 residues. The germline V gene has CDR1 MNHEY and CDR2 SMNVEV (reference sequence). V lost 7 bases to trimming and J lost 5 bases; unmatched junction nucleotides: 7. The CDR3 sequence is CASTPGTSGNEQYF. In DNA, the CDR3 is TGTGCCAGCACCCCCGGGACTAGCGGTAACGAGCAGTACTTC.

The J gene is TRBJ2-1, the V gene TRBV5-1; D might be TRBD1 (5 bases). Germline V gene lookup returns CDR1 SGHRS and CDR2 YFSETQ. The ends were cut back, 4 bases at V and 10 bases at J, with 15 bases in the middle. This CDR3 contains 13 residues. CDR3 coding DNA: TGCGCCAGCAGCCCTGGAGTAAGGGGAGAGCAGTTCTTC. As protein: CASSPGVRGEQFF. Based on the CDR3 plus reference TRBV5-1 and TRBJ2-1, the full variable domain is KAGVTQTPRYLIKTRGQQVTLSCSPISGHRSVSWYQQTPGQGLQFLFEYFSETQRNKGNFPGRFSGRQFSNSRSEMNVSTLELGDSALYLCASSPGVRGEQFFGPGTRLTVL.

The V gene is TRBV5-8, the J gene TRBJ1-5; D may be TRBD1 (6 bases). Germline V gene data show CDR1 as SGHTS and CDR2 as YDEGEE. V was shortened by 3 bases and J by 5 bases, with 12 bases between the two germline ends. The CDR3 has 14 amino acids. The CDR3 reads CASSWDIWDQPQHF. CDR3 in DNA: TGTGCCAGCAGCTGGGACATTTGGGATCAGCCCCAGCATTTT.